This T cell receptor beta chain came from a study of blood T cell repertoires in COVID-19 (dated by TCRdb to 2018 to 2020). In terms of the full investigation: Samples from collaborators originated in the United States, Italy and Spain and spanned both the acute and convalescent phases of COVID-19. Sample metadata almost always included a de-identified subject ID, COVID-19 status, age in years and sex. The material from the prospective study consisted of cDNA or gDNA derived from T cells, B-cell-depleted T cells, or PBMCs. Samples came from the ongoing ImmuneRACE study (first 160 participants) plus 1,254 subjects from 6 global collaborators. The dataset comprised deeply sampled blood TCRbeta repertoires from subjects exposed to, actively infected with, or recovered from COVID-19. The repertoires were released in a freely available public database meant as a resource for research on the immune response to SARS-CoV-2. Where HLA class I and class II types were available, the types were taken from metadata supplied by the sample provider, not from assay-based typing.

Whole blood was collected in K2EDTA tubes by collaborating institutions according to the institutions' own protocols. For TCRbeta analysis, collaborators shipped samples as frozen whole blood, isolated PBMCs, or DNA extracted from either of those sample types. A word on this clone: The clone's antigen remains unknown. Nothing much larger sits one base from this clone, and base qualities are not available.

On the study overall, not on this receptor specifically: The quantity of clinical and demographic metadata differed by source and by participant and was supplied without curation.

TCRbeta CDR3 regions were amplified from genomic DNA by means of the immunoSEQ Assay, a bias-controlled multiplex PCR. Turning to the authors' computational methods: The number of nucleated cells in each sample was estimated from the amplification of reference gene primers within the assay. Sequence reads were collapsed and filtered to measure the absolute abundance of every unique TCRbeta CDR3 rearrangement. For each sample, productive Simpson clonality was calculated as the square root of Simpson's diversity index over productive rearrangements. TCRdb stores this immuneACCESS table with in-frame sequences only. Part of the clones is absent; in the studies checked, under half of the shortfall reflects unresolved V genes, and no reason is known for the rest. The V and J calls and clone size were taken over from that table, and D and trimming were inferred from the DNA. The sample table holds roughly 100,000 clones, of which about 75% were seen once. Together, the top ten hold just under 20% of the sample.

Cut back by 10 bases and 6 bases, the V and J ends lie 15 bases apart. There are 12 amino acids in the CDR3, from cysteine to phenylalanine inclusive. Only the CDR3 portion is preserved as DNA: 36 bases, with reading frame beginning at the first base. The germline V gene encodes CDR1 LNHDA and CDR2 SQIVND (reference sequence). This clonotype was obtained from an older woman with acute or convalescent COVID-19. The rearrangement joined TRBV19 to TRBJ1-1; the D segment cannot be called with confidence. The specimen was peripheral blood. The sequenced DNA: TGTGCCACCCGATTCGGAGCCGCTGAAGCTTTCTTT. Its amino acids are CATRFGAAEAFF.